This TCR beta chain is drawn from a study of CD8+ T cells in alopecia areata. As for treatment: oral pan-JAK inhibitor, 5-10 mg twice daily. Following extraction, RNA underwent reverse transcription to cDNA, which served as the sequencing template. The data were produced by immunoSEQ multiplex PCR, yet TCRdb's version contains in-frame clones alone and is incomplete. This table holds more than 100,000 clones, around 53% found once. V lost 0 bases, J lost 5 bases, and 12 bases lay in between. The V gene's germline CDR1 is SGDLS and CDR2 YYNGEE. The CDR3 sequence is 15 residues long. The source of this sequence is a human donor with alopecia areata. The chain links TRBV9 to TRBJ2-1; perhaps TRBD2 as D (6 bases). Sequenced here: CD4+ T cells sorted from blood, sampled at week 4, from a patient treated with tofacitinib. CDR3 in amino acids: CASSVGSSDHNEQFF. DNA of the CDR3: TGTGCCAGCAGCGTAGGGTCTAGCGACCACAATGAGCAGTTCTTC. Variable domain in full (rest from reference TRBV9 and TRBJ2-1): DSGVTQTPKHLITATGQRVTLRCSPRSGDLSVYWYQQSLDQGLQFLIQYYNGEERAKGNILERFSAQQFPDLHSELNLSSLELGDSALYFCASSVGSSDHNEQFFGPGTRLTVL.